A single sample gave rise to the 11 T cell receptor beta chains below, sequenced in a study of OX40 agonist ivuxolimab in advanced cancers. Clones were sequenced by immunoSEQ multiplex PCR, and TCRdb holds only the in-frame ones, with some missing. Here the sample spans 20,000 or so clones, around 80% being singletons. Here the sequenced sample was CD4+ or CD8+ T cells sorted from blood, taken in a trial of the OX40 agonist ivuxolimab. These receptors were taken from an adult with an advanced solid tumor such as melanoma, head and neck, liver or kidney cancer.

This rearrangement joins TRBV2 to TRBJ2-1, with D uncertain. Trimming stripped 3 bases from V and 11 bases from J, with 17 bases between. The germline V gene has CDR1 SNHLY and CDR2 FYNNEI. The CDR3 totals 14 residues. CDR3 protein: CASSDFGAVDKQFF. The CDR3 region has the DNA TGTGCCAGCAGTGACTTCGGTGCGGTAGATAAGCAGTTCTTC.

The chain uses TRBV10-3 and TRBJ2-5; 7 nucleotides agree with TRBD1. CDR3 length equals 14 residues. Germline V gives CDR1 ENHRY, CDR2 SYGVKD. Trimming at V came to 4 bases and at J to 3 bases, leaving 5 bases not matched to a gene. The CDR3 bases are TGTGCCATCAGTGGGGACAGTACCGAAGAGACCCAGTACTTC. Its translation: CAISGDSTEETQYF.

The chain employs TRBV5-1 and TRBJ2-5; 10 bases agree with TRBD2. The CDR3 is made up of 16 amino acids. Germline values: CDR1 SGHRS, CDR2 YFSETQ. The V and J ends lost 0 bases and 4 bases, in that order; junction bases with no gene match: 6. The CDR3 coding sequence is TGCGCCAGCAGCTTGGAGCCTAGCGGGAGAATAGAGACCCAGTACTTC. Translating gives CASSLEPSGRIETQYF.

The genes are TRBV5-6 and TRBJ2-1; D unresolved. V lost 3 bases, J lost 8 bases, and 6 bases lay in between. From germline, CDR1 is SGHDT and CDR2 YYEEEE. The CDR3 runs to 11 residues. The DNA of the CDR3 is TGTGCCAGCAGCTCTATTGATGAGCAGTTCTTC. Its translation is CASSSIDEQFF.

The DNA for the CDR3 is TGTGCCAGCAGCGAGATGGGGGGGCTGGCCAATGAGCAGTTCTTC. Protein product: CASSEMGGLANEQFF. The chain is built from TRBV7-6 and TRBJ2-1; maybe TRBD2 (7 bases). This CDR3 has 15 amino acids. Trimming left V 5 bases short and J 6 bases short, with 17 bases between. Per the germline V gene, CDR1 is SGHVS and CDR2 is FNYEAQ.

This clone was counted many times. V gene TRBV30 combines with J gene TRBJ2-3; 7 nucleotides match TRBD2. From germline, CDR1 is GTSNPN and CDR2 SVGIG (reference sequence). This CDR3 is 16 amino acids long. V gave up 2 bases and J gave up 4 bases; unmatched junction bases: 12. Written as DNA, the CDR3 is TGTGCCTGGAGTCCATCCCCGGGAGGAGGCTCAGATACGCAGTATTTT. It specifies CAWSPSPGGGSDTQYF. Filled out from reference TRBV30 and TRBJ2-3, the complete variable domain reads SQTIHQWPATLVQPVGSPLSLECTVEGTSNPNLYWYRQAAGRGLQLLFYSVGIGQISSEVPQNLSASRPQDRQFILSSKKLLLSDSGFYLCAWSPSPGGGSDTQYFGPGTRLTVL.

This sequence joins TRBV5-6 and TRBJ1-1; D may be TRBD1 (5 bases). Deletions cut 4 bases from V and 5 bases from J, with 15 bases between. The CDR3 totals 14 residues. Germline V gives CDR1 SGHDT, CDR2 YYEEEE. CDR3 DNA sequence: TGTGCCAGCAGCGAGGCAGGGCGTTTGACTGAAGCTTTCTTT. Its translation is CASSEAGRLTEAFF.

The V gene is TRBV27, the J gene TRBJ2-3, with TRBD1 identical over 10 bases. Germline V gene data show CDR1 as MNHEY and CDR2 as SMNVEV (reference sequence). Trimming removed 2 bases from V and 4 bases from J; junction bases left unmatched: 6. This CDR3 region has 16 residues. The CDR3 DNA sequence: TGTGCCAGCAGTTTAGGTCCGGGACAGGGGCCAGATACGCAGTATTTT. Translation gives CASSLGPGQGPDTQYF.

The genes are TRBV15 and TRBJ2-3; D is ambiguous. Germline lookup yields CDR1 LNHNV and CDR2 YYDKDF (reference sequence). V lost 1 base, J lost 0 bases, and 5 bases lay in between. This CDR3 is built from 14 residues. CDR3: CATSRGYSTDTQYF. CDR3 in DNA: TGTGCCACCAGCAGAGGCTATAGCACAGATACGCAGTATTTT.

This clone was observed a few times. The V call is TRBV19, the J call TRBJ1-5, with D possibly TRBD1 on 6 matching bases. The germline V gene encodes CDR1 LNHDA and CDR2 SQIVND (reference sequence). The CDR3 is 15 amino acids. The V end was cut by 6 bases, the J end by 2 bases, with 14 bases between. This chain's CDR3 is CASSPTRQGNQPQHF. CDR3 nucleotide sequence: TGTGCCAGTAGCCCGACCCGACAGGGCAATCAGCCCCAGCATTTT.

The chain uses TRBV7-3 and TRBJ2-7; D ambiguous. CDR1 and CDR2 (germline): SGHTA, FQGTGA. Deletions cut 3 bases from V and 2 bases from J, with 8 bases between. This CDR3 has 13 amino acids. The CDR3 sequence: CASSFGDPYEQYF. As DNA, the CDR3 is TGTGCCAGCAGCTTCGGAGACCCCTACGAGCAGTACTTC.